One T cell receptor (beta chain) is described in this entry. V was trimmed by 6 bases and J by 3 bases, leaving 15 bases between them. The CDR3 has 14 residues. Per the germline V gene, CDR1 is SEHNR and CDR2 is FQNEAQ (reference sequence). These data come from a study of cytomegalovirus exposure and HLA in healthy donors. Method: immunoSEQ multiplex PCR; TCRdb's copy keeps in-frame clones and lacks some. The sample holds about 120,000 clones; about 89% are singletons and the top ten take roughly 2%. The chain uses TRBV7-9 and TRBJ2-7; a possible D gene is TRBD1 (6 bases). The source is a woman aged 18-29 years in good health and CMV-seronegative. Sample: PBMCs. CDR3 in amino acids: CASSGGPGDYEQYF. The CDR3 region has the DNA TGTGCCAGCAGTGGGGGCCCAGGGGACTACGAGCAGTACTTC. Variable domain in full (rest from reference TRBV7-9 and TRBJ2-7): DTGVSQNPRHKITKRGQNVTFRCDPISEHNRLYWYRQTLGQGPEFLTYFQNEAQLEKSRLLSDRFSAERPKGSFSTLEIQRTEQGDSAMYLCASSGGPGDYEQYFGPGTRLTVT.